One and the same sample provided the 24 T cell receptor beta chains below, sequenced in a study of OX40 agonist ivuxolimab in advanced cancers. Receptor amplification or capture employed the immunoSEQ multiplex PCR assay. TCRdb provides this immuneACCESS table in a form limited to in-frame rearrangements. Some clones are lacking; in checked studies, under half of them reflect an unresolved V gene, and why the rest are absent is not known. The sample table lists about 38,000 clones, about 89% of them with a count of one. The ten biggest clones cover 40% to 45% of the sample. This specimen was CD4+ or CD8+ T cells sorted from blood, taken in a trial of the OX40 agonist ivuxolimab. These receptors all come from an adult with an advanced solid tumor such as melanoma, head and neck, liver or kidney cancer.

The rearrangement uses TRBV7-2 and TRBJ1-1, with 9 bases identical to TRBD1. The CDR3 contains 15 residues. Trimming removed 4 bases from V and 4 bases from J; junction bases left unmatched: 7. Germline V gives CDR1 SGHTA, CDR2 FQGNSA. The CDR3 region has the DNA TGTGCCAGCAGCTCTACAGGGGGCGCGGCCACTGAAGCTTTCTTT. Translated, it gives CASSSTGGAATEAFF.

This clone has just a few counts. The V and J genes are TRBV30 and TRBJ1-6; D is unclear. V lost 4 bases and J lost 8, with 18 bases in between. The CDR3 is 15 residues long. The germline V gene encodes CDR1 GTSNPN and CDR2 SVGIG (reference sequence). CDR3 residues: CAWTVGVGWDSPLHF. CDR3 in DNA: TGTGCCTGGACTGTTGGGGTGGGTTGGGATTCACCCCTCCACTTT. Drawing the rest from reference TRBV30 and TRBJ1-6, the complete variable domain is SQTIHQWPATLVQPVGSPLSLECTVEGTSNPNLYWYRQAAGRGLQLLFYSVGIGQISSEVPQNLSASRPQDRQFILSSKKLLLSDSGFYLCAWTVGVGWDSPLHFGNGTRLTVT.

This chain links TRBV4-3 with TRBJ2-7; D is possibly TRBD2 (5 bases). The CDR3 sequence is 17 residues long. Looked up from germline, CDR1 is LGHNA and CDR2 is YSLEER. V lost 0 bases, J lost 0 bases, and 15 bases lay in between. CDR3 sequence: CASSQDPRVRSSYEQYF. As DNA, the CDR3 is TGCGCCAGCAGCCAAGATCCGCGGGTAAGGAGCTCCTACGAGCAGTACTTC.

The chain couples TRBV4-3 to TRBJ1-2; D is perhaps TRBD1 (6 bases). Trimming removed 0 bases at V and 5 bases at J, with 22 bases between. The V gene's germline CDR1 is LGHNA and CDR2 YSLEER. The CDR3 is 18 residues long. The CDR3 DNA sequence: TGCGCCAGCAGCCAAGATTCGAAACCGCGGGGGCAGCGGTATGGCTACACCTTC. This gives the protein CASSQDSKPRGQRYGYTF.

This clone showed up just once. The V gene is TRBV7-9, the J gene TRBJ2-7; the match to TRBD1 covers 9 bases. There are 13 residues in the CDR3. The germline V gene encodes CDR1 SEHNR and CDR2 FQNEAQ (reference sequence). Unmatched junction bases numbered 1, after V lost 3 bases and J lost 4 bases. CDR3 DNA: TGTGCCAGCAGCTTCGGGACAGGGTACGAGCAGTACTTC. Amino acid sequence: CASSFGTGYEQYF.

The chain uses TRBV7-6 and TRBJ1-1; D uncertain. Trimming left V 3 bases short and J 4 bases short, with 9 bases between. Germline lookup yields CDR1 SGHVS and CDR2 FNYEAQ. The CDR3 totals 13 residues. The CDR3 coding sequence is TGTGCCAGCAGCTTCGGGAGCAGCACTGAAGCTTTCTTT. Its protein product is CASSFGSSTEAFF.

Worth noting for this clone: The sample contains more than one DNA sequence encoding this CDR3. As DNA, the CDR3 is TGTGCCAGCAGTCAGGGACTAGCGGGGGGTCGGACCGGGGAGCTGTTTTTT. The encoded protein is CASSQGLAGGRTGELFF. The chain combines TRBV7-8 with TRBJ2-2, with 15 bases matching TRBD2. CDR1 and CDR2 from the germline V gene are SGHVS and FQNEAQ. The J segment lost 5 bases and the V segment lost 6 bases, leaving 7 bases of the junction unmatched. The CDR3 extends over 17 amino acids.

This chain connects TRBV28 to TRBJ2-5; D is unclear. TRBJ2-7 matches the DNA end more closely, so the J call is doubtful. CDR1 MDHEN and CDR2 SYDVKM come from the germline V gene. The CDR3 is made up of 14 amino acids. The CDR3 region has the DNA TGTGCCAGCAGTGACTCAGGTTCCTCCTACGAGCAGTACTTC. Protein: CASSDSGSSYEQYF.

The V and J genes are TRBV5-6 and TRBJ2-5; D gene uncertain. The J call may be mistaken, given a closer DNA end match to TRBJ2-7. The CDR3 extends over 13 amino acids. Germline lookup yields CDR1 SGHDT and CDR2 YYEEEE. CDR3 in amino acids: CASSYLLKVEQYF. In DNA form, the CDR3 reads TGTGCCAGCAGTTACCTCCTTAAGGTCGAGCAGTACTTC.

The chain joins TRBV9 to TRBJ2-3; D not resolved. Looked up from germline, CDR1 is SGDLS and CDR2 is YYNGEE. Trimming removed 0 bases from V and 0 bases from J, with 5 bases in between. The CDR3 covers 14 residues. CDR3 in amino acids: CASSVVGSTDTQYF. In DNA, the CDR3 is TGTGCCAGCAGCGTAGTAGGGAGCACAGATACGCAGTATTTT.

The V gene is TRBV4-2, the J gene TRBJ2-3; 9 bases line up with TRBD2. CDR3 length: 16 amino acids. CDR1 is LGHNA and CDR2 is YNFKEQ in the germline V gene. Unmatched junction bases numbered 5, after V lost 0 bases and J lost 4 bases. CDR3 protein: CASSQEASGAPDTQYF. CDR3 DNA: TGTGCCAGCAGCCAAGAGGCTAGCGGGGCCCCAGATACGCAGTATTTT.

The rearrangement joins TRBV4-3 to TRBJ2-1, with D possibly matching TRBD2 (5 bases). CDR3 length equals 15 residues. Germline V lookup: CDR1 LGHNA, CDR2 YSLEER. V lost 4 bases and J lost 4, with 14 bases in between. The CDR3 nucleotides read TGCGCCAGCAGCCCCTCCCCGGGGAAGTACAATGAGCAGTTCTTC. As protein: CASSPSPGKYNEQFF.

The CDR3 region is CASSEARVPLHF. CDR3 DNA: TGTGCCAGCAGCGAAGCCAGGGTGCCCCTCCACTTT. This chain connects TRBV5-4 to TRBJ1-6; weak D call: TRBD1 (5 bases). The CDR3 consists of 12 residues. The V gene's germline CDR1 is SGHNT and CDR2 YYREEE (reference sequence). Trimming took off 4 bases at V and 13 bases at J, with 12 bases between the two ends.

The rearrangement links TRBV2 to TRBJ2-3; TRBD1 is a possible D gene (5 bases). The CDR3 is 15 amino acids. Germline CDR1 is SNHLY and CDR2 is FYNNEI. V dropped 2 bases and J dropped 4 bases, with 13 bases sitting between them. CDR3 sequence reads: CASSEPWGQSDTQYF. CDR3 coding DNA: TGTGCCAGCAGTGAACCCTGGGGCCAGTCAGATACGCAGTATTTT.

On this clone itself: A much larger clone is a single base away; this may be a read error. The gene calls are TRBV11-2 and TRBJ2-7; TRBD2 is a possible D gene (6 bases). Germline CDR1 is SGHAT and CDR2 is FQNNGV. V lost 3 bases, J lost 0 bases, and 6 bases lay in between. The CDR3 consists of 13 residues. The CDR3 loop reads CASSLRGSYEQYF. Here the CDR3 DNA reads TGTGCCAGCAGCTTGCGGGGCTCCTACGAGCAGTACTTC.

The chain recombines TRBV5-1 with TRBJ2-7; D possibly corresponds to TRBD1 (6 bases). V was pared by 0 bases and J by 2 bases, with 9 bases between. Germline assignment: CDR1 SGHRS and CDR2 YFSETQ. The CDR3 extends over 14 amino acids. CDR3 bases: TGCGCCAGCAGCTTGGGACAGGTCACCTACGAGCAGTACTTC. This codes for CASSLGQVTYEQYF.

The rearrangement links TRBV6-5 to TRBJ2-7, with D perhaps being TRBD1 or TRBD2 (6 bases each). The CDR3 is made up of 13 amino acids. CDR1 is MNHEY and CDR2 is SVGAGI in the germline V gene. V was trimmed by 2 bases and J by 3 bases, leaving 8 bases between them. CDR3 residues: CASSYRGVYEQYF. The CDR3 bases are TGTGCCAGCAGTTACAGGGGGGTCTACGAGCAGTACTTC.

The gene calls are TRBV30 and TRBJ1-1, with a possible D match to TRBD1 (6 bases). CDR3 length equals 15 residues. Trimming took 0 bases from V and 4 from J, leaving 15 bases between them. The germline gives CDR1 GTSNPN, CDR2 SVGIG (reference sequence). The CDR3 DNA reads as TGTGCCTGGAGTGTAGAGGGGGAGATGGGCACTGAAGCTTTCTTT. Protein: CAWSVEGEMGTEAFF.

CDR3: CASERGPGEAFF. The CDR3 bases are TGCGCCAGCGAAAGGGGGCCGGGTGAAGCTTTCTTT. The chain links TRBV10-2 to TRBJ1-1; 7 nucleotides align to TRBD1. The germline V gene encodes CDR1 WSHSY and CDR2 SAAADI. Losses at the gene ends were 8 bases for V and 7 bases for J; bases not matched to a gene: 7. The length of the CDR3 is 12 residues.

This clone was seen only once. The CDR3 DNA reads as TGTGCCTGGAGTGTAACAGGTTACAATGAGCAGTTCTTC. This gives the protein CAWSVTGYNEQFF. The chain has TRBV30 and TRBJ2-1; tentatively, D is TRBD1 (5 bases). Germline CDR1 is GTSNPN and CDR2 is SVGIG (reference sequence). The CDR3 covers 13 residues. The ends were cut back, 0 bases at V and 4 bases at J, with 7 bases in the middle. Looking up the rest from reference TRBV30 and TRBJ2-1 gives the full variable domain: SQTIHQWPATLVQPVGSPLSLECTVEGTSNPNLYWYRQAAGRGLQLLFYSVGIGQISSEVPQNLSASRPQDRQFILSSKKLLLSDSGFYLCAWSVTGYNEQFFGPGTRLTVL.

The rearrangement links TRBV6-5 to TRBJ2-7; 8 bases are a match to TRBD2. The CDR3 sequence is 16 residues long. The V gene end was trimmed by 0 bases and the J gene end by 4 bases; junction bases not matched to a gene: 8. Germline assignment: CDR1 MNHEY and CDR2 SVGAGI. The CDR3 DNA is TGTGCCAGCAGTTACTCGACTTTCCGGGAGGGTTACGAGCAGTACTTC. It is translated as CASSYSTFREGYEQYF.

Here the CDR3 DNA reads TGCAGCGTAGCCAGAGGGGCTATCTACGAGCAGTACTTC. It encodes CSVARGAIYEQYF. The chain combines TRBV29-1 with TRBJ2-7; D could derive from TRBD1 or TRBD2 (5 bases each). CDR3 length: 13 amino acids. The V end was cut by 6 bases, the J end by 3 bases, with 15 bases between. Germline V gene data show CDR1 as SQVTM and CDR2 as ANQGSEA.

The genes are TRBV7-6 and TRBJ1-5; D call uncertain. The ends were cut back, 2 bases at V and 0 bases at J, with 8 bases in the middle. Germline V gives CDR1 SGHVS, CDR2 FNYEAQ. The CDR3 is made up of 15 amino acids. The CDR3 nucleotides are TGTGCCAGCAGCTTATCCGCGGGTAGCAATCAGCCCCAGCATTTT. Translating gives CASSLSAGSNQPQHF.

The rearrangement uses TRBV11-2 and TRBJ2-7; the D gene is possibly TRBD1 (7 bases). The CDR3 length is 16 residues. Trimming stripped 1 base from V and 3 bases from J, with 16 bases between. The V gene's germline CDR1 is SGHAT and CDR2 FQNNGV. The CDR3 spells CASSLGKQGTGYEQYF. CDR3 sequence (DNA): TGTGCCAGCAGCTTAGGAAAACAGGGGACTGGCTACGAGCAGTACTTC. The entire variable domain, with the rest obtained from reference TRBV11-2 and TRBJ2-7, is as follows: EAGVAQSPRYKIIEKRQSVAFWCNPISGHATLYWYQQILGQGPKLLIQFQNNGVVDDSQLPKDRFSAERLKGVDSTLKIQPAKLEDSAVYLCASSLGKQGTGYEQYFGPGTRLTVT.